These 25 T cell receptor beta chains originate from one sample sequenced in a study of cytomegalovirus exposure and HLA in healthy donors. The study ran its PCR with 60 Vbeta and 13 Jbeta primers. Profiled with immunoSEQ multiplex PCR; TCRdb holds only in-frame clones, not every one. The table has roughly 190,000 clones, roughly 80% seen once. The sample was PBMCs. These TCRs come from a man aged 40-49 years in good health and CMV-seropositive.

This clone was recorded only once. The chain employs TRBV4-3 and TRBJ2-7, with 9 bases fitting TRBD2. This CDR3 region has 15 residues. The V segment lost 4 bases and the J segment 2 bases; nucleotides outside the gene matches: 6. Germline lookup yields CDR1 LGHNA and CDR2 YSLEER. CDR3 bases: TGCGCCAGCAGCCTTACCGCGGGGGGGCCCTACGAGCAGTACTTC. Translating gives CASSLTAGGPYEQYF.

This chain joins TRBV30 and TRBJ1-6; 7 bases align to TRBD1. The CDR3 is 15 amino acids. The V and J ends lost 0 bases and 5 bases, in that order; junction bases with no gene match: 4. Germline assignment: CDR1 GTSNPN and CDR2 SVGIG (reference sequence). The CDR3 is CAWSVGTGDNSPLHF. The CDR3 DNA follows: TGTGCCTGGAGTGTAGGCACAGGGGATAATTCACCCCTCCACTTT.

In this sample, this clone turned up many times. The chain is built from TRBV7-8 and TRBJ2-5; possibly TRBD2 for D (7 bases). The germline CDR1 and CDR2 sequences are SGHVS and FQNEAQ. Trimming removed 5 bases at V and 1 base at J, with 17 bases between. The CDR3 is made up of 16 amino acids. CDR3 amino acids: CASSPSGRGAQETQYF. DNA of the CDR3: TGTGCCAGCAGCCCCAGTGGACGGGGGGCCCAAGAGACCCAGTACTTC.

The chain is built from TRBV28 and TRBJ2-1; D remains unclear. Trimming removed 4 bases at V and 6 bases at J, with 16 bases between. The germline V gene encodes CDR1 MDHEN and CDR2 SYDVKM. The CDR3 consists of 15 residues. This CDR3 reads CASSSPRSRSNEQFF. The CDR3 coding sequence is TGTGCCAGCAGTTCCCCCCGTAGCCGAAGCAATGAGCAGTTCTTC.

In regard to this clone: One end of the junction fails to match germline, which may point to a read error. This sequence joins TRBV4-3 and TRBJ1-2; 9 positions match TRBD1. CDR1 LGHNA and CDR2 YSLEER come from the germline V gene. The CDR3 runs 14 residues. CDR3 in amino acids: CASRQVTGGGGYTF. The DNA for the CDR3 is TGCGCCAGCAGACAAGTGACAGGGGGAGGTGGCTACACCTTC.

CDR3 protein: CASKPGQELYGYTF. The CDR3 region has the DNA TGTGCCAGCAAGCCGGGACAGGAACTCTATGGCTACACCTTC. The V gene is TRBV5-4, the J gene TRBJ1-2; 8 bases align to TRBD1. Germline V gene lookup returns CDR1 SGHNT and CDR2 YYREEE (reference sequence). The CDR3 is made up of 14 amino acids. The V and J ends lost 6 bases and 4 bases, in that order; junction bases with no gene match: 8.

This clone has only a few counts. V and J are TRBV30 and TRBJ2-1, with TRBD2 matching over 9 bases. J lost 0 bases, V lost 3 bases, and 9 bases had no gene match. Germline CDR1 and CDR2: GTSNPN and SVGIG (reference sequence). This CDR3 is built from 17 residues. DNA for the CDR3: TGTGCCTGGAGGGAAGCGGGGGGCCGGAGCTCCTACAATGAGCAGTTCTTC. It codes for CAWREAGGRSSYNEQFF.

The J gene is TRBJ2-7, the V gene TRBV19, with 7 positions matching TRBD2. Losses at the gene ends were 8 bases for V and 0 bases for J; bases not matched to a gene: 7. The germline CDR1 and CDR2 sequences are LNHDA and SQIVND (reference sequence). The CDR3 runs 14 residues. The CDR3 bases are TGTGCCAGTGGGGGGGACCTAAGCTCCTACGAGCAGTACTTC. Amino acid sequence: CASGGDLSSYEQYF.

The chain combines TRBV27 with TRBJ2-1, with 11 bases that match TRBD2. There are 14 residues in the CDR3. Germline CDR1 is MNHEY and CDR2 is SMNVEV (reference sequence). J was trimmed by 9 bases and V by 2 bases; bases with no gene match: 3. The CDR3 bases are TGTGCCAGCAGTTTAACTAGCGGGGGAGGTGAGCAGTTCTTC. Its protein is CASSLTSGGGEQFF.

The chain has TRBV7-9 and TRBJ2-7; 8 positions agree with TRBD1. The CDR3 contains 15 residues. Germline V gene lookup returns CDR1 SEHNR and CDR2 FQNEAQ (reference sequence). With V trimmed by 1 base and J by 7 bases, 9 bases remained unmatched. CDR3 region: CASSLDGRGLSEQYF. The CDR3 nucleotides read TGTGCCAGCAGCTTAGATGGCAGGGGGCTATCAGAGCAGTACTTC.

The chain uses TRBV5-6 and TRBJ1-2; 9 bases are shared with TRBD1. The germline V gene encodes CDR1 SGHDT and CDR2 YYEEEE. Trimming removed 4 bases from V and 5 bases from J; junction bases left unmatched: 9. This CDR3 has 15 residues. The CDR3 DNA sequence: TGTGCCAGCAGCACTTGGGGGACAGGGCCTTATGGCTACACCTTC. As protein: CASSTWGTGPYGYTF.

J is TRBJ2-5 and V is TRBV28; D might be TRBD2 (6 bases). This CDR3 spans 13 amino acids. V dropped 6 bases and J dropped 2 bases, with 10 bases sitting between them. The V gene's germline CDR1 is MDHEN and CDR2 SYDVKM. CDR3 sequence reads: CASREGRQETQYF. The CDR3 DNA is TGTGCCAGCAGGGAGGGAAGACAAGAGACCCAGTACTTC. Full variable domain (missing parts from reference TRBV28 and TRBJ2-5): DVKVTQSSRYLVKRTGEKVFLECVQDMDHENMFWYRQDPGLGLRLIYFSYDVKMKEKGDIPEGYSVSREKKERFSLILESASTNQTSMYLCASREGRQETQYFGPGTRLLVL.

V usage is TRBV27 and J usage is TRBJ1-1; 8 bases are a match to TRBD1. Trimming removed 3 bases from V and 1 base from J; junction bases left unmatched: 7. The CDR3 covers 16 residues. Per germline, CDR1 MNHEY and CDR2 SMNVEV (reference sequence). CDR3 loop: CASSFRRTGRNTEAFF. CDR3 nucleotide sequence: TGTGCCAGCAGTTTCCGAAGGACAGGGCGGAACACTGAAGCTTTCTTT.

The rearrangement joins TRBV20-1 to TRBJ2-1; D not certain. Germline assignment: CDR1 DFQATT and CDR2 SNEGSKA (reference sequence). With 7 bases removed from V and 0 bases from J, the gap between germline ends came to 4 bases. The CDR3 runs to 11 residues. The CDR3 region is CSGSSYNEQFF. The CDR3 DNA reads TGCAGTGGCAGCTCCTACAATGAGCAGTTCTTC.

This clone was picked up a small number of times. V usage is TRBV27 and J usage is TRBJ1-1; a weak D match, TRBD1 (6 bases). The germline gives CDR1 MNHEY, CDR2 SMNVEV (reference sequence). This CDR3 is 13 amino acids long. V was clipped by 5 bases and J by 2 bases, with 9 bases between them. The DNA of the CDR3 is TGTGCCAGCAGTAGGGGGGGCAACACTGAAGCTTTCTTT. Translated, it gives CASSRGGNTEAFF.

This chain joins TRBV18 and TRBJ2-5, with 7 bases that match TRBD1. Germline CDR1 KGHSH, CDR2 LQKENI. This CDR3 is 15 amino acids long. With V trimmed by 3 bases and J by 3 bases, 7 bases remained unmatched. The CDR3 DNA follows: TGTGCCAGCTCACCTCTAGGGACAGCTAAAGAGACCCAGTACTTC. It translates to CASSPLGTAKETQYF.

The V call is TRBV29-1, the J call TRBJ2-3; the D gene is possibly TRBD2 (5 bases). With 1 base removed from V and 0 bases from J, the gap between germline ends came to 5 bases. The germline V gene has CDR1 SQVTM and CDR2 ANQGSEA. The CDR3 is made up of 13 amino acids. In nucleotides, the CDR3 is TGCAGCGTTGAAGGCGGGAGCACAGATACGCAGTATTTT. It encodes CSVEGGSTDTQYF.

V gene TRBV4-3 combines with J gene TRBJ2-5; 8 bases fit TRBD2. CDR1 and CDR2 from the germline V gene are LGHNA and YSLEER. V gave up 4 bases and J gave up 5 bases; unmatched junction bases: 6. The CDR3 has 14 residues. Here the CDR3 DNA reads TGCGCCAGCAGCCCGTTGGAGCGGGAGGAGACCCAGTACTTC. Residues: CASSPLEREETQYF.

In this sample, this clone turned up a few times. The V call is TRBV5-6, the J call TRBJ2-7; TRBD2 might be the D (5 bases). Germline CDR1 reads SGHDT; CDR2 reads YYEEEE. This CDR3 has 13 residues. Trimming pared 4 bases from V and 1 base from J, leaving 9 bases between. The DNA for the CDR3 is TGTGCCAGCAGCGGTGGCGGGTCCTACGAGCAGTACTTC. Protein sequence: CASSGGGSYEQYF.

This chain connects TRBV9 to TRBJ2-7; 9 bases agree with TRBD1. The CDR3 contains 14 residues. With 4 bases clipped from V and 3 bases from J, the junction kept 5 bases outside the gene matches. Germline V gives CDR1 SGDLS, CDR2 YYNGEE. CDR3 nucleotide sequence: TGTGCCAGCAGCTCCCGGGACAGGGACTACGAGCAGTACTTC. Encoded protein: CASSSRDRDYEQYF.

The J gene is TRBJ1-2, the V gene TRBV19, with 7 bases aligning to TRBD1. V trimming: 7 bases; J trimming: 4 bases; junction bases outside the gene matches: 9. The CDR3 length is 14 residues. CDR1 and CDR2 (germline): LNHDA, SQIVND (reference sequence). Here the CDR3 reads CASTRQGGIYGYTF. CDR3 bases: TGTGCCAGTACGAGACAGGGTGGAATCTATGGCTACACCTTC.

This clone was recorded only once. J is TRBJ2-7 and V is TRBV25-1; no clear D gene. V dropped 2 bases and J dropped 2 bases, with 10 bases sitting between them. CDR1 and CDR2 (germline): MGHDK, SYGVNS. The CDR3 runs to 14 residues. CDR3 sequence reads: CASSERGSAYEQYF. The CDR3 region has the DNA TGTGCCAGCAGTGAAAGAGGCAGTGCCTACGAGCAGTACTTC.

Regarding this clone: Other DNA sequences in this sample translate to the same CDR3. CDR3 sequence reads: CASSSRGGGTDTQYF. As DNA, the CDR3 is TGTGCCAGCAGTTCCCGAGGAGGCGGCACAGATACGCAGTATTTT. The gene calls are TRBV28 and TRBJ2-3; tentative D call: TRBD2 (5 bases). Germline values: CDR1 MDHEN, CDR2 SYDVKM. V lost 4 bases to trimming and J lost 1 base, with 12 bases between them. The CDR3 contains 15 residues.

This clone was seen only a few times. The chain is built from TRBV6-1 and TRBJ2-1; 8 bases are a match to TRBD2. Per the germline V gene, CDR1 is MNHNS and CDR2 is SASEGT. V shed 4 bases and J 9 bases; nucleotides not matched to a gene: 14. This CDR3 contains 16 residues. CDR3 loop: CASSVPSGGPFVEQFF. The CDR3 nucleotides read TGTGCCAGCAGTGTCCCTTCGGGGGGGCCGTTTGTTGAGCAGTTCTTC.

The genes are TRBV6-6 and TRBJ1-6; D is uncertain. V dropped 10 bases and J dropped 5 bases, with 9 bases sitting between them. In germline, CDR1 is MNHNY, CDR2 SVGAGI (reference sequence). This CDR3 is 12 amino acids long. The CDR3 nucleotides read TGTGCCATCTCGGGGAATAATTCACCCCTCCACTTT. Encoded protein: CAISGNNSPLHF.